This T cell receptor beta chain was recovered during a study of blood T cell repertoires in COVID-19. Whole-study context: Samples of COVID-19 (acute and convalescent) were obtained from the United States, Italy and Spain. Sample material is recorded as cDNA or gDNA derived from T cells, B-cell-depleted T cells, or PBMCs.

Losses at the gene ends were 5 bases for V and 7 bases for J; bases not matched to a gene: 7. The CDR3 is 15 residues long. In germline, CDR1 is MNHEY, CDR2 SVGAGI. Original handling: Reference gene primer amplification yielded estimated nucleated cell counts. The repertoire was sequenced with immunoSEQ multiplex PCR; TCRdb's copy has only in-frame clones and lacks some. That table furnishes V, J and clone size, whereas the DNA furnished D and trimming. This table holds around 95,000 clones, about 89% found once. Specimen: peripheral blood. The rearrangement uses TRBV6-5 and TRBJ1-4; 10 positions agree with TRBD1. This sequence originates from a man aged 45-65 years with active COVID-19. This chain's CDR3 is CASSLGQGVGEKLFF. In DNA, the CDR3 is TGTGCCAGCAGTCTCGGACAGGGGGTCGGTGAAAAACTGTTTTTT.